This TCR beta chain is from a study of shared clonotypes between healthy human individuals. Germline CDR1 reads MDHEN; CDR2 reads SYDVKM. The ends lost 10 bases at V and 5 bases at J; junction bases unmatched: 10. The CDR3 is made up of 16 amino acids. Every contributor of samples was a Caucasian grown-up residing in Nashville, Tennessee. The repertoire was sequenced with immunoSEQ multiplex PCR; TCRdb's copy has only in-frame clones and lacks some. This sample has hundreds of thousands of clones, with about 74% found just once. Material: memory CD4+ T cells sorted from blood. Subset specified: CD45RA-negative fraction. J is TRBJ2-2 and V is TRBV28; 13 bases fit TRBD2. This receptor was taken from a woman in her thirties in good health. The chain's CDR3 is CATKLAGGLETGELFF. The CDR3, as DNA: TGTGCCACCAAACTAGCGGGAGGGTTGGAGACCGGGGAGCTGTTTTTT. The variable domain in full, with the rest retrieved from reference TRBV28 and TRBJ2-2, is DVKVTQSSRYLVKRTGEKVFLECVQDMDHENMFWYRQDPGLGLRLIYFSYDVKMKEKGDIPEGYSVSREKKERFSLILESASTNQTSMYLCATKLAGGLETGELFFGEGSRLTVL.